This TCR beta chain came from a study of post-analysis software for immune sequencing data. Background on the study: Patients had relapsing-remitting, secondary progressive or progressive-relapsing multiple sclerosis; some lacked subtype.

The study, taken as a whole, reports: Patients showed TRBV5-6, TRBV5-1 and TRBV20-1 among a handful of TRBV segments more frequent than in controls. Among multiple sclerosis patients, normalized Chao1 diversity was significantly below that of controls. F-measure co-clustering was strong for batch-matched samples.

Worth noting for this clonotype: Its antigen is unidentified.

Incorporated into the TCR beta cDNA libraries were unique molecular identifiers, which served to reduce PCR and sequencing biases. The source material, about 0.95 to 10 million T cells, gave rise to approximately 520,000 cDNA molecules. One entry per CDR3 protein results from TCRdb running MiXCR on the PCR reads. The table has hundreds of thousands of distinct CDR3 sequences, approximately 30% seen once. In germline, CDR1 is SNHLY, CDR2 FYNNEI. Trimming took 9 bases from V and 7 from J; bases not matched to a gene: 9. This CDR3 has 13 amino acids. What was sequenced was blood. The rearrangement links TRBV2 to TRBJ2-4, with 7 bases matching TRBD1. This sequence was found in a girl aged 5-17 years with multiple sclerosis. CDR3 bases: TGTGCCAGTGAGGCCAGGGGGACCAACATTCAGTACTTC. This translates into CASEARGTNIQYF.